This TCR beta chain stems from a study of blood T cells in healthy people across ages. A second roughly 6 to 11 cycle PCR used barcoded and J-beta primers. TCRdb processed the 5' RACE reads anew with MiXCR; each CDR3 protein has one entry. This table holds around 1.5 million distinct CDR3 sequences, about 40% found once. The CDR3 spans 15 residues. With V trimmed by 2 bases and J by 3 bases, 4 bases remained unmatched. The V gene's germline CDR1 is SEHNR and CDR2 FQNEAQ (reference sequence). Study outcomes and limitations: Fewer expanded clones and more diversity marked long-lived versus aged donors. Diversity of TCR beta per million T cells declined in a roughly linear way with age. Naive T cell percentage by flow cytometry tracked strongly with beta diversity.

This clonotype was detected a few times. What it binds is not known. A much larger clone differs from this one at a single base, so this may be a read error. Input material: blood. This clonotype was obtained from a woman aged 18-35 years in good health. V is TRBV7-9 and J is TRBJ2-7, with 10 bases matching TRBD1. This CDR3 reads CASSLFGTGDYEQYF. The CDR3, as DNA: TGTGCCAGCAGCTTATTCGGGACAGGGGACTACGAGCAGTACTTC.